Shown below are 9 T cell receptor beta chains from a single sample sequenced in a study of cytomegalovirus exposure and HLA in healthy donors. Data came from immunoSEQ multiplex PCR; TCRdb stores just in-frame clones and leaves some out. The table lists about 220,000 clones, around 80% of them singletons. The specimen sequenced was PBMCs. Every receptor here comes from a young woman in good health and CMV-seropositive.

The chain combines TRBV4-2 with TRBJ2-7; 9 positions match TRBD2. V dropped 1 base and J dropped 4; count of bases not matched to a gene: 5. The CDR3 covers 15 residues. Germline assignment: CDR1 LGHNA and CDR2 YNFKEQ. The CDR3 is CASSQGFSGSYEQYF. DNA for the CDR3: TGTGCCAGCAGCCAAGGGTTTAGCGGGAGTTACGAGCAGTACTTC.

The genes are TRBV27 and TRBJ1-4, with a tentative D call TRBD1 (5 bases). V was cut by 9 bases and J by 8 bases, with 10 bases left in between. In germline, CDR1 is MNHEY, CDR2 SMNVEV (reference sequence). The CDR3 covers 11 residues. CDR3 loop: CASRGGEKLFF. The CDR3 coding sequence is TGTGCCAGTAGGGGAGGAGAAAAACTGTTTTTT.

The J gene is TRBJ1-5, the V gene TRBV4-2; D is unresolved. The CDR3 sequence is 13 residues long. Germline loops: CDR1 LGHNA, CDR2 YNFKEQ. Trimming stripped 0 bases from V and 4 bases from J, with 4 bases between. CDR3 protein: CASSQEANQPQHF. The CDR3 DNA follows: TGTGCCAGCAGCCAAGAGGCGAATCAGCCCCAGCATTTT.

This chain uses TRBV12-5 with TRBJ2-1, with 10 bases identical to TRBD2. The CDR3 has 17 amino acids. The V and J ends lost 2 bases and 9 bases, in that order; junction bases with no gene match: 13. Per the germline V gene, CDR1 is LGHNT and CDR2 is FRNRAP. In DNA form, the CDR3 reads TGTGCTAGTGGTTTGCCGCGTCTAGCGGGAGCGGGCGGTGAGCAGTTCTTC. Its protein is CASGLPRLAGAGGEQFF. The whole variable domain, filled in from reference TRBV12-5 and TRBJ2-1, reads DARVTQTPRHKVTEMGQEVTMRCQPILGHNTVFWYRQTMMQGLELLAYFRNRAPLDDSGMPKDRFSAEMPDATLATLKIQPSEPRDSAVYFCASGLPRLAGAGGEQFFGPGTRLTVL.

The chain combines TRBV5-6 with TRBJ2-7; TRBD1 agrees at 9 bases. Per the germline V gene, CDR1 is SGHDT and CDR2 is YYEEEE. The CDR3 is made up of 16 amino acids. V was clipped by 1 base and J by 5 bases; unmatched bases: 10. This CDR3 reads CASSLLGDRVLDEQYF. The CDR3 nucleotides are TGTGCCAGCAGCTTGTTGGGGGACAGGGTGTTGGACGAGCAGTACTTC.

This clone was detected only a few times. The chain is built from TRBV29-1 and TRBJ1-2; tentative D call: TRBD1 (6 bases). The germline V gene encodes CDR1 SQVTM and CDR2 ANQGSEA. This CDR3 has 13 amino acids. V lost 4 bases and J 6 bases, leaving 15 bases between the germline ends. The CDR3: CSVVAQGGDGYTF. CDR3 bases: TGCAGCGTTGTAGCACAGGGTGGTGATGGCTACACCTTC. The whole variable domain, filled in from reference TRBV29-1 and TRBJ1-2, reads SAVISQKPSRDICQRGTSLTIQCQVDSQVTMMFWYRQQPGQSLTLIATANQGSEATYESGFVIDKFPISRPNLTFSTLTVSNMSPEDSSIYLCSVVAQGGDGYTFGSGTRLTVV.

The CDR3 coding sequence is TGCGCCAGCAGCCAGGATTACAGGCGACGACTAGCCTTCCCCTACGAGCAGTACTTC. This gives the protein CASSQDYRRRLAFPYEQYF. The V gene is TRBV4-3, the J gene TRBJ2-7, with 7 bases aligning to TRBD2. There are 19 residues in the CDR3. CDR1 and CDR2 from the germline V gene are LGHNA and YSLEER. J was trimmed by 2 bases and V by 3 bases; bases with no gene match: 19.

V and J are TRBV28 and TRBJ2-7; D is possibly TRBD1 (8 bases). The germline CDR1 and CDR2 sequences are MDHEN and SYDVKM. The CDR3 totals 14 residues. Trimming pared 7 bases from V and 6 bases from J, leaving 19 bases between. CDR3 amino acids: CASNQGAGVVEQYF. The CDR3 coding sequence is TGTGCCAGCAACCAGGGGGCGGGAGTGGTCGAGCAGTACTTC.

The DNA of the CDR3 is TGTGCCAGCAGCGCCGGACTAGCGGCCGAGCAGTACTTC. Protein: CASSAGLAAEQYF. This chain uses TRBV11-2 with TRBJ2-7, with TRBD2 matching over 10 bases. The CDR3 is made up of 13 amino acids. Trimming cost V 5 bases and J 6 bases; bases outside gene matches: 4. Germline V gene lookup returns CDR1 SGHAT and CDR2 FQNNGV.